The sequence of this T cell receptor (beta chain) was determined in a study of radiotherapy plus CTLA-4 blockade in lung cancer. Assay: immunoSEQ multiplex PCR; the TCRdb copy retains only in-frame clones and omits some. The sample holds 90,000 or so clones; under 90% are singletons and the top ten take around 0.79%. This CDR3 has 15 amino acids. V shed 0 bases and J shed 0 bases, with 9 bases lying between them. CDR1 SGHNT and CDR2 YYREEE come from the germline V gene (reference sequence). The chain joins TRBV5-4 to TRBJ2-5, with unresolved D. The receptor was isolated from a human donor with non-small cell lung cancer who had stable disease on radiotherapy plus ipilimumab. Sequencing used peripheral blood, obtained from a patient treated with radiotherapy plus ipilimumab. CDR3 in amino acids: CASSLDHRNQETQYF. The CDR3, as DNA: TGTGCCAGCAGCTTGGACCACCGTAACCAAGAGACCCAGTACTTC.